The clone carrying this T cell receptor beta chain was counted ten times or more. No antigen is known for it. The record originates from a study of spatial heterogeneity in lung cancer. Study at large: The donors were some 70 patients with non-small cell lung cancer that was early-stage and untreated. The study's findings and limits: Ubiquitous, expanded tumor-derived TCRs were more frequently observed in blood at resection than at follow-up.

One entry per CDR3 protein results from TCRdb running MiXCR on the 5' RACE reads. The sample consists of 110,000 or so distinct CDR3 sequences, roughly a tenth of them appearing once. Time point of the sample: blood at routine non-recurrence follow-up after resection. The input material, whole RNA from tumor, nontumor lung or frozen PBMC, was sequenced unsorted. The V end lost 2 bases, the J end lost 4 bases, and 14 bases lay between the germline ends. Germline CDR1 PRHDT, CDR2 FYEKMQ (reference sequence). The CDR3 consists of 15 residues. The source material was PBMCs, sampled at follow-up. This sequence originates from a female donor with early-stage non-small cell lung cancer. V is TRBV13 and J is TRBJ1-1; weak D call: TRBD1 (6 bases). The CDR3 spells CASSLRAQGRTEAFF. The DNA of the CDR3 is TGTGCCAGCAGCTTAAGGGCCCAGGGGCGCACTGAAGCTTTCTTT.